This TCR beta chain is from a study of lymphopenia after photon versus proton radiotherapy. Profiling relied on immunoSEQ multiplex PCR, and the TCRdb table lists in-frame clones only, not all of them. The sample records approximately 35,000 clones, about nine tenths being singletons. Germline-derived CDR1 and CDR2 are SQVTM and ANQGSEA. The CDR3 spans 13 residues. The ends were cut back, 6 bases at V and 2 bases at J, with 13 bases in the middle. The sequence was collected from a woman aged 45 to 65 with pancreatic cancer. The chain uses TRBV29-1 and TRBJ1-2; possibly TRBD1 for D (6 bases). Sequencing was performed on peripheral blood, taken from a patient treated with photon-based radiotherapy. CDR3 in amino acids: CSVQSGGNYGYTF. DNA for the CDR3: TGCAGCGTACAGTCTGGGGGCAACTATGGCTACACCTTC. The full variable domain, in which reference TRBV29-1 and TRBJ1-2 provide the parts outside the CDR3, is SAVISQKPSRDICQRGTSLTIQCQVDSQVTMMFWYRQQPGQSLTLIATANQGSEATYESGFVIDKFPISRPNLTFSTLTVSNMSPEDSSIYLCSVQSGGNYGYTFGSGTRLTVV.